Following are 26 T cell receptor beta chains from one sample sequenced in a study of T cell repertoires in cytomegalovirus infection. TCRdb re-derived calls from the reads in MiXCR, one entry per CDR3 protein. Of about 740,000 distinct CDR3 sequences in the sample, 35% were seen once. The sample comprised PBMCs. Receptors were obtained from a human donor in good health (CMV status not recorded). Some clones in this sample may be carry-over from other donors' samples.

This clonotype was seen only a few times. The gene calls are TRBV7-2 and TRBJ2-5; 11 bases are a match to TRBD2. Trimming at V came to 3 bases and at J to 4 bases, leaving 4 bases not matched to a gene. The CDR3 length is 15 residues. Per the germline V gene, CDR1 is SGHTA and CDR2 is FQGNSA. CDR3 sequence reads: CASSFIAGGGETQYF. CDR3 bases: TGTGCCAGCAGCTTCATAGCGGGGGGGGGAGAGACCCAGTACTTC.

The CDR3 DNA follows: TGTGCCAGCACTCCGGACAGACCCTCTGGGGCCAACGTCCTGACTTTC. Protein product: CASTPDRPSGANVLTF. The rearrangement links TRBV2 to TRBJ2-6, with D tentatively TRBD1 (6 bases). V was pared by 7 bases and J by 0 bases, with 13 bases between. CDR1 is SNHLY and CDR2 is FYNNEI in the germline V gene. The CDR3 has 16 amino acids. Full variable domain (rest looked up from reference TRBV2 and TRBJ2-6): EPEVTQTPSHQVTQMGQEVILRCVPISNHLYFYWYRQILGQKVEFLVSFYNNEISEKSEIFDDQFSVERPDGSNFTLKIRSTKLEDSAMYFCASTPDRPSGANVLTFGAGSRLTVL.

This clonotype was counted between two and nine times. This chain links TRBV7-8 with TRBJ1-5, with 7 bases matching TRBD1. CDR3 length equals 15 residues. Germline-derived CDR1 and CDR2 are SGHVS and FQNEAQ. V lost 5 bases, J lost 2 bases, and 6 bases stayed unmatched. The CDR3 nucleotides are TGTGCCAGCAGCCCCGAAGGGGGCGGCAATCAGCCCCAGCATTTT. This translates into CASSPEGGGNQPQHF.

The genes are TRBV6-6 and TRBJ1-4; D is perhaps TRBD1 (6 bases). Germline V gene sequence: CDR1 MNHNY, CDR2 SVGAGI (reference sequence). This CDR3 spans 16 amino acids. V lost 5 bases to trimming and J lost 8 bases, with 21 bases between them. CDR3: CASSDTPGEGGEKLFF. CDR3 DNA: TGTGCCAGCAGTGACACGCCAGGGGAAGGGGGAGAAAAACTGTTTTTT.

This clonotype appeared a few times. V gene TRBV27 combines with J gene TRBJ2-3; 7 bases agree with TRBD2. After removal of 5 bases from V and 2 bases from J, the junction contained 13 bases not matched to a gene. Germline CDR1 MNHEY, CDR2 SMNVEV (reference sequence). The CDR3 is made up of 17 amino acids. The CDR3 coding sequence is TGTGCCAGCAGTCCCGGGACTAACCAGGCCCTCACAGATACGCAGTATTTT. Amino acid sequence: CASSPGTNQALTDTQYF.

The V call is TRBV19, the J call TRBJ1-1; perhaps TRBD1 as D (6 bases). Germline lookup yields CDR1 LNHDA and CDR2 SQIVND (reference sequence). CDR3 length: 13 residues. V lost 3 bases and J 5 bases, leaving 10 bases between the germline ends. DNA of the CDR3: TGTGCCAGTAGTATTTCAGGGGTGACTGAAGCTTTCTTT. Translating it yields CASSISGVTEAFF.

This clonotype was counted a few times. V and J are TRBV14 and TRBJ2-3; weak D call: TRBD1 (5 bases). Germline CDR1 is SGHDN and CDR2 is FVKESK. The CDR3 is 15 amino acids. V was trimmed by 3 bases and J by 4 bases, leaving 14 bases between them. CDR3: CASSQAGNIADTQYF. The CDR3 DNA reads as TGTGCCAGCAGCCAGGCAGGGAATATCGCAGATACGCAGTATTTT.

This clonotype has more than one count but fewer than ten. The rearrangement joins TRBV25-1 to TRBJ1-6, with unresolved D. Germline CDR1 reads MGHDK; CDR2 reads SYGVNS. V was pared by 6 bases and J by 3 bases, with 9 bases between. This CDR3 contains 14 residues. The CDR3 DNA reads TGTGCCAGCAGGGAGGACGGCTATAATTCACCCCTCCACTTT. Encoded protein: CASREDGYNSPLHF.

The chain employs TRBV10-3 and TRBJ1-1; tentative D call: TRBD1 (5 bases). The V gene lost 4 bases and the J gene lost 0 bases, with 9 bases spanning the gap. The CDR3 sequence is 14 residues long. Germline assignment: CDR1 ENHRY and CDR2 SYGVKD. CDR3 loop: CAISVTDMNTEAFF. CDR3 sequence (DNA): TGTGCCATCAGTGTGACAGACATGAACACTGAAGCTTTCTTT.

The gene calls are TRBV4-2 and TRBJ2-2, with unresolved D. CDR1 LGHNA and CDR2 YNFKEQ come from the germline V gene. The CDR3 is made up of 14 amino acids. Between the trimmed V and J ends, which lost 0 bases and 5 bases, there was a span of 7 bases. As DNA, the CDR3 is TGTGCCAGCAGCCAAGATTCGTATACCGGGGAGCTGTTTTTT. Translated: CASSQDSYTGELFF.

A few counts support this clonotype. A much larger clone differs by one base, so this may be a read error. The J gene is TRBJ2-2, the V gene TRBV4-1; no firm D call. CDR3 size: 12 residues. Germline CDR1 is MGHRA and CDR2 is YSYEKL. Here the CDR3 DNA reads TGTGCCAGCAGCCATAACACCGGGGAGCTGTTTTTT. Translated, it gives CASSHNTGELFF.

The chain uses TRBV20-1 and TRBJ1-4, with 9 bases aligning to TRBD1. Trimming at V came to 5 bases and at J to 8 bases, leaving 6 bases not matched to a gene. The CDR3 covers 13 residues. CDR1 and CDR2 (germline): DFQATT, SNEGSKA (reference sequence). CDR3 sequence (DNA): TGCAGTGCTCAGGACAGGGGATCGGAAAAACTGTTTTTT. Translation gives CSAQDRGSEKLFF.

This clonotype has just a few counts. The chain is built from TRBV28 and TRBJ2-5, with 9 bases lining up with TRBD1. Trimming removed 8 bases from V and 5 bases from J; junction bases left unmatched: 9. The CDR3 has 14 amino acids. Germline assignment: CDR1 MDHEN and CDR2 SYDVKM. The CDR3 reads CASDTGGRAETQYF. The DNA for the CDR3 is TGTGCCAGCGATACAGGGGGCAGGGCGGAGACCCAGTACTTC.

This clonotype was detected only a few times. The rearrangement links TRBV28 to TRBJ2-7; D is uncertain. This CDR3 comprises 10 residues. Trimming cost V 4 bases and J 7 bases, with 5 bases left between them. Germline-derived CDR1 and CDR2 are MDHEN and SYDVKM. The CDR3 coding sequence is TGTGCCAGCAGTTCCTGGGAGCAGTACTTC. Translation gives CASSSWEQYF.

This clonotype appeared a few times. The chain has TRBV7-2 and TRBJ2-7; D may correspond to TRBD1 or TRBD2 (5 bases each). Germline V gene data show CDR1 as SGHTA and CDR2 as FQGNSA. Trimming removed 1 base at V and 0 bases at J, with 10 bases between. CDR3 length: 15 residues. The CDR3 coding sequence is TGTGCCAGCAGCTTAGAACGGGGCGACTCCTACGAGCAGTACTTC. Encoded protein: CASSLERGDSYEQYF.

Only a few counts were recorded for this clonotype. The rearrangement links TRBV24-1 to TRBJ2-1; 9 bases are a match to TRBD2. The CDR3 contains 15 residues. Germline assignment: CDR1 KGHDR and CDR2 SFDVKD. The J segment lost 4 bases and the V segment lost 6 bases, leaving 6 bases of the junction unmatched. CDR3 in amino acids: CATSLSGSWYNEQFF. The CDR3 region has the DNA TGTGCCACCAGTCTTAGCGGGAGTTGGTACAATGAGCAGTTCTTC.

This clonotype appeared a few times. V and J are TRBV5-6 and TRBJ1-3, with a possible D match to TRBD1 (5 bases). Germline CDR1 and CDR2: SGHDT and YYEEEE. V gave up 0 bases and J gave up 3 bases, with 10 bases separating them. CDR3 size: 15 residues. CDR3 in DNA: TGTGCCAGCAGCTTGGCCCCGACAGTTGGAAACACCATATATTTT. Protein: CASSLAPTVGNTIYF.

This clonotype occurred a few times. The gene calls are TRBV7-6 and TRBJ2-2; TRBD1 agrees at 8 bases. V lost 5 bases, J lost 5 bases, and 7 bases stayed unmatched. Germline-derived CDR1 and CDR2 are SGHVS and FNYEAQ. CDR3 length: 15 amino acids. The CDR3 loop is CASSTRTGLTGELFF. The DNA of the CDR3 is TGTGCCAGCAGCACTCGGACAGGGCTTACCGGGGAGCTGTTTTTT.

The V and J genes are TRBV5-1 and TRBJ2-3; 7 bases map to TRBD2. Germline V gene lookup returns CDR1 SGHRS and CDR2 YFSETQ. J was trimmed by 4 bases and V by 3 bases; bases with no gene match: 8. This CDR3 comprises 15 residues. CDR3 region: CASSSSSSGADTQYF. The CDR3 bases are TGCGCCAGCAGCTCGTCGTCCAGCGGGGCAGATACGCAGTATTTT.

This clonotype was recorded a few times. One end of the junction is discordant with germline, which a read error may explain. This sequence joins TRBV12-3 or TRBV12-4 and TRBJ2-3, with no clear D. CDR3 length: 11 residues. Here the CDR3 reads CASSLGDRQNF. CDR3 DNA: TGTGCCAGCAGTTTAGGTGACCGGCAAAATTTT.

There are a few counts of this clonotype. The V gene is TRBV7-9, the J gene TRBJ2-7, with D possibly matching TRBD1 (5 bases). V was shortened by 1 base and J by 5 bases, with 15 bases between the two germline ends. This CDR3 is 15 amino acids long. Germline lookup yields CDR1 SEHNR and CDR2 FQNEAQ (reference sequence). For the CDR3, the DNA is TGTGCCAGCAGCTTAGAGGGCAGGGCGGCCCACGAGCAGTACTTC. Translating it yields CASSLEGRAAHEQYF.

The sample holds a few counts of this clonotype. This chain joins TRBV20-1 and TRBJ2-5, with D maybe TRBD1 (5 bases). Germline values: CDR1 DFQATT, CDR2 SNEGSKA (reference sequence). With 2 bases removed from V and 4 bases from J, the gap between germline ends came to 11 bases. The CDR3 contains 13 residues. The CDR3 DNA reads as TGCAGTGCTAGAAAGGGGCGACGAGAGACCCAGTACTTC. Translation gives CSARKGRRETQYF.

This clonotype has just a few counts. The chain combines TRBV27 with TRBJ1-2; TRBD1 matches 10 bases. J was trimmed by 4 bases and V by 4 bases; bases with no gene match: 3. This CDR3 is built from 14 residues. In germline, CDR1 is MNHEY, CDR2 SMNVEV (reference sequence). The CDR3 here is CASSSTGGSYGYTF. CDR3 DNA sequence: TGTGCCAGCAGTTCGACAGGGGGCAGCTATGGCTACACCTTC.

The chain employs TRBV5-1 and TRBJ2-5, with 10 bases aligning to TRBD2. The CDR3 totals 15 residues. The trim removed 0 bases at V and 4 bases at J, leaving 3 bases unmatched. Germline CDR1 is SGHRS and CDR2 is YFSETQ. This CDR3 reads CASSLEAGGPETQYF. In DNA form, the CDR3 reads TGCGCCAGCAGCTTGGAAGCGGGGGGGCCAGAGACCCAGTACTTC.

This clonotype was picked up a small number of times. The V and J genes are TRBV30 and TRBJ1-1, with 7 bases aligning to TRBD1. Per germline, CDR1 GTSNPN and CDR2 SVGIG (reference sequence). The length of the CDR3 is 15 residues. V was pared by 4 bases and J by 0 bases, with 8 bases of the junction left unmatched. The DNA of the CDR3 is TGTGCCTGGACCGGGACAGCCCGGATGAACACTGAAGCTTTCTTT. The encoded protein is CAWTGTARMNTEAFF.

This clonotype was seen only a few times. This rearrangement joins TRBV20-1 to TRBJ2-7; D is ambiguous. The CDR3 loop spans 14 amino acids. Germline CDR1 DFQATT, CDR2 SNEGSKA (reference sequence). V was trimmed by 6 bases and J by 0 bases, leaving 15 bases between them. The CDR3 DNA reads as TGCAGTGCCCCCGACCCCAGGAGCTCCTACGAGCAGTACTTC. Its translation is CSAPDPRSSYEQYF.